This T cell receptor (beta chain) was captured in a study of T cells in Graves' hyperthyroidism and ophthalmopathy. Notes on the study in general: Among thyroid clonotypes expanded above 0.001, most also appeared in blood. Ophthalmopathy was predicted by the model a median of 6.5 months ahead of onset.

CDR1 is SNHLY, CDR2 FYNNEI, per germline. The CDR3 is 16 amino acids. Across 18 months, stable Graves' hyperthyroidism was marked by no progression to ophthalmopathy. As regards this clonotype: No antigen is known for it. One end of the junction varies from germline; a read error may be responsible.

Template material for amplifying TCR beta CDR3 regions consisted of RNA transcripts. Initially, a first-round RT-PCR of the TCR CDR3 employed the HTBI primer set. MiXCR was run by TCRdb on the multiplex PCR reads, yielding one entry per CDR3 protein. The table records about 560,000 distinct CDR3 sequences, more than 45% of them present only once. The chain employs TRBV2 and TRBJ2-2; weak D call: TRBD2 (6 bases). The TCR sequence derives from a woman younger than 30 with Graves' hyperthyroidism. The source material was peripheral blood or thyroid tissue (not recorded which). The CDR3 DNA reads TGTGCCAGCAGTGAATGGGTCGGGAGTGACACCGGGGAGCCGTTTTTT. It codes for CASSEWVGSDTGEPFF.